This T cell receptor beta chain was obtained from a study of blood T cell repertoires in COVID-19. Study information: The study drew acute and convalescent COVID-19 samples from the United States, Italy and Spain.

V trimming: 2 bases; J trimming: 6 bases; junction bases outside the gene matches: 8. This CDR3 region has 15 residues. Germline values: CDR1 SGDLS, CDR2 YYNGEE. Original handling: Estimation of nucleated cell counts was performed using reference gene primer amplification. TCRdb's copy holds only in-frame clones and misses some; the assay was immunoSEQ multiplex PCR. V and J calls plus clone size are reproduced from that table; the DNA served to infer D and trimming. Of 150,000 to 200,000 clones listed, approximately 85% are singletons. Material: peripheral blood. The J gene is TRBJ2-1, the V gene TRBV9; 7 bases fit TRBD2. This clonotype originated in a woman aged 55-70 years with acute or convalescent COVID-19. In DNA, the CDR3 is TGTGCCAGCAGCGTCGGTCATCGGGGGGTCAATGAGCAGTTCTTC. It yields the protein CASSVGHRGVNEQFF.